The present TCR beta chain was sequenced within a study of control samples from healthy donors and cancer patients. The sample holds a few counts of this clone. This table comes from immunoSEQ multiplex PCR, and its TCRdb copy is limited to in-frame clones, with some not included. The table has 100,000 to 150,000 clones, 87% seen once; the top ten hold roughly 2%. CDR3 length equals 13 residues. The germline CDR1 and CDR2 sequences are SGHRS and YFSETQ. V gave up 7 bases and J gave up 3 bases; unmatched junction bases: 7. This chain uses TRBV5-1 with TRBJ2-7; 7 bases are a match to TRBD1. This TCR derives from a man aged 18-30 years in good health. The specimen sequenced was blood. CDR3 DNA: TGCGCCAGCGGCCGGGACAGACGCTACGAGCAGTACTTC. This encodes CASGRDRRYEQYF.